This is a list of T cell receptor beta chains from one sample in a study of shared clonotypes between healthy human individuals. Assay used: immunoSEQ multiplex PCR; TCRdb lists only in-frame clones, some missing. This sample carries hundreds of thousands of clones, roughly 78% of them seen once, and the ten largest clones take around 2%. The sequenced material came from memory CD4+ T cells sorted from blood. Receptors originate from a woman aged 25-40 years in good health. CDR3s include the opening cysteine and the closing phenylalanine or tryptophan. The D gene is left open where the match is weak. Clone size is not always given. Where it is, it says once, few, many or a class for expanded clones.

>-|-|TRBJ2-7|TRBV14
CASSQSSYEQYF
TGTGCCAGCAGCCAGTCCAGCTACGAGCAGTACTTC
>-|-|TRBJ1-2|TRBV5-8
CASGPTGVGGYTF
TGTGCCAGCGGCCCCACGGGGGTCGGTGGCTACACCTTC
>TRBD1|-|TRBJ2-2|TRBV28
CASRPGQGQRGELFF
TGTGCCAGCAGACCGGGACAGGGGCAAAGGGGGGAGCTGTTTTTT
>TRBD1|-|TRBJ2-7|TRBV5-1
CASSLGDRVWEQYF
TGCGCCAGCAGCTTGGGGGACAGGGTATGGGAGCAGTACTTC
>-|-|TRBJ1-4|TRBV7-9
CASSPGTPGATNEKLFF
TGTGCCAGCAGCCCTGGCACACCCGGCGCAACTAATGAAAAACTGTTTTTT
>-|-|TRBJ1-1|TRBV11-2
CASSRAVNTEAFF
TGTGCCAGCAGCCGCGCAGTGAACACTGAAGCTTTCTTT
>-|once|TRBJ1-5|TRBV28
CASKSLGRLNQPQHF
TGTGCCAGCAAATCACTAGGCAGGTTAAATCAGCCCCAGCATTTT
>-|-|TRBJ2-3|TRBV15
CATSRDLATIADTQYF
TGTGCCACCAGCAGAGATCTTGCCACGATTGCGGATACGCAGTATTTT
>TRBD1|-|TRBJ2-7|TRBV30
CAWSQGTGAYEQYF
TGTGCCTGGAGTCAAGGGACAGGGGCCTACGAGCAGTACTTC
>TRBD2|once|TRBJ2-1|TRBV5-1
CASSPKTSGRTNEQFF
TGCGCCAGCAGCCCGAAGACTAGCGGGAGGACCAATGAGCAGTTCTTC
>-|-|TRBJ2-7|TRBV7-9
CASSERLGHPPYEQYF
TGTGCCAGCAGCGAAAGGTTGGGACACCCCCCTTACGAGCAGTACTTC
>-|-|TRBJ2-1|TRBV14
CASSQVLSWNEQFF
TGTGCCAGCAGCCAAGTGTTGAGCTGGAATGAGCAGTTCTTC
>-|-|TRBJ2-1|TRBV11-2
CASSYRDGAYNEQFF
TGTGCCAGCAGCTACCGGGACGGCGCCTACAATGAGCAGTTCTTC
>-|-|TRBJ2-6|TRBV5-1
CASSHTPGPRSSGANVLTF
TGCGCCAGCAGCCACACCCCGGGACCCCGAAGTTCTGGGGCCAACGTCCTGACTTTC
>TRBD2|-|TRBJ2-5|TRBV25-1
CASSPGTSGRGRGTQYF
TGTGCCAGCAGTCCCGGGACTAGCGGAAGGGGTCGTGGGACCCAGTACTTC
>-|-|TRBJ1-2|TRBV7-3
CASSLIQPYYTF
TGTGCCAGCAGCTTAATACAACCGTACTACACCTTC
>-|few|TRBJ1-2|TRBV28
CASSTSPGRGGSYGYTF
TGTGCCAGCAGTACCTCCCCGGGGAGGGGGGGGTCCTATGGCTACACCTTC
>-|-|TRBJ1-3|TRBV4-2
CASSQEAGDPRF
TGTGCCAGCAGCCAAGAGGCCGGCGACCCGCGATTT
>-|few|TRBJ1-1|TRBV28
CASGRDEDFAFF
TGTGCCAGCGGCCGGGACGAGGATTTCGCTTTCTTT
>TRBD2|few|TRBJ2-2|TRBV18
CASSPGLAENTGELFF
TGTGCCAGCTCACCGGGACTAGCGGAGAACACCGGGGAGCTGTTTTTT
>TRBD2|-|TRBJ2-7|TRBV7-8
CASSLRPSGGAPINYEQYF
TGTGCCAGCAGCTTACGGCCTAGCGGAGGAGCACCTATAAACTACGAGCAGTACTTC
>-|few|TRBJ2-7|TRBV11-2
CASNDREGPYEQYF
TGTGCCAGCAATGACAGGGAGGGCCCCTACGAGCAGTACTTC
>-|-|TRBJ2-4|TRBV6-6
CASSYSMGLAKNIQYF
TGTGCCAGCAGTTACTCGATGGGACTAGCCAAAAACATTCAGTACTTC
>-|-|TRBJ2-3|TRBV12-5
CAIGLAGTDTQYF
TGTGCTATTGGGCTAGCAGGCACAGATACGCAGTATTTT
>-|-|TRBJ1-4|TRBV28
CASTAFPYEKLFF
TGTGCCAGCACGGCTTTCCCCTATGAAAAACTGTTTTTT
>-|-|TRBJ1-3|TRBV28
CASSLVFSGNTIYF
TGTGCCAGCAGTTTGGTCTTCTCTGGAAACACCATATATTTT
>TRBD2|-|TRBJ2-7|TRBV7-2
CASSLSSGYEQYF
TGTGCCAGCAGCTTAAGTAGCGGGTACGAGCAGTACTTC
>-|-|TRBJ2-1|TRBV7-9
CATRTGQSRGLFF
TGTGCCACCCGGACTGGGCAGTCTAGAGGTCTGTTCTTC
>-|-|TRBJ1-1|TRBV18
CASSTGENTEAFF
TGTGCCAGCTCTACGGGGGAGAACACTGAAGCTTTCTTT
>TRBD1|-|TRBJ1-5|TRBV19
CASGTGGRQPQHF
TGTGCAAGTGGGACAGGGGGCCGTCAGCCCCAGCATTTT
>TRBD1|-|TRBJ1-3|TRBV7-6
CASSQDRGRGGGNTIYF
TGTGCCAGCAGCCAAGACAGGGGCAGAGGAGGTGGAAACACCATATATTTT
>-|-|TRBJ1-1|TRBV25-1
CASSNIGGTEAFF
TGTGCCAGTAGTAATATTGGGGGAACTGAAGCTTTCTTT
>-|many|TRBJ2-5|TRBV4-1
CASRPTPGGGRRETQYF
TGCGCCAGCAGACCCACTCCCGGAGGGGGGCGCCGTGAGACCCAGTACTTC
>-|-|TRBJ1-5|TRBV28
CAIGGYSNQPQHF
TGTGCCATTGGGGGGTATAGCAATCAGCCCCAGCATTTT
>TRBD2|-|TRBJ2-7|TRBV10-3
CAISEPGTSGGYEQYF
TGTGCCATCAGTGAGCCTGGGACTAGCGGGGGATACGAGCAGTACTTC
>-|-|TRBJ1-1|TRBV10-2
CASSEIGRSVSTEAFF
TGCGCCAGCAGTGAGATCGGCCGCAGCGTGAGCACTGAAGCTTTCTTT
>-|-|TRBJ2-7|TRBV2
CASRISGAGEQYF
TGTGCCAGCAGAATTAGCGGCGCGGGAGAGCAGTACTTC
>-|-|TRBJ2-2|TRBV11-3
CASSLGGGGLRDTGELFF
TGTGCCAGCAGCTTAGGAGGTGGGGGTTTGCGGGACACCGGGGAGCTGTTTTTT
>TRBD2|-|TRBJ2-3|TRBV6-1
CASSETLGGLAGADTQYF
TGTGCCAGCAGTGAAACATTAGGAGGACTAGCGGGAGCAGATACGCAGTATTTT
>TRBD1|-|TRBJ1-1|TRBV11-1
CASSFLTGGTEAFF
TGTGCCAGCAGCTTCTTGACAGGGGGCACTGAAGCTTTCTTT
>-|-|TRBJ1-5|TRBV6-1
CASYGGGIRDQPQHF
TGTGCCAGCTATGGGGGAGGGATAAGGGATCAGCCCCAGCATTTT
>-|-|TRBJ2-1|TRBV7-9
CASRPRTADEQFF
TGTGCCAGCAGGCCTAGGACTGCCGATGAGCAGTTCTTC
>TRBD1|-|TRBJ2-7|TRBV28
CASRGQVSYEQYF
TGTGCCAGCAGAGGACAGGTTTCCTACGAGCAGTACTTC
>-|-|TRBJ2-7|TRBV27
CASSLKEGAGRYF
TGTGCCAGCAGTTTAAAGGAGGGGGCAGGGCGGTACTTC
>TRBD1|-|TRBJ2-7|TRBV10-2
CASGTGGPYEQYF
TGCGCCAGCGGGACAGGGGGTCCCTACGAGCAGTACTTC
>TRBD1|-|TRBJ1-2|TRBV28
CASTRQGSLGYGYTF
TGTGCCAGCACCCGACAGGGTTCCCTAGGCTATGGCTACACCTTC
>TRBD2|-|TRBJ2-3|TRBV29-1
CSVEDRAGGDDTQYF
TGCAGCGTTGAAGATCGAGCGGGAGGGGATGATACGCAGTATTTT
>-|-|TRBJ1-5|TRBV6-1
CASSEQGVSNQPQHF
TGTGCCAGCAGTGAGCAAGGGGTTAGCAATCAGCCCCAGCATTTT
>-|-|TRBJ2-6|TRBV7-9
CAGSPGANVLTF
TGTGCCGGCAGTCCCGGGGCCAACGTCCTGACTTTC
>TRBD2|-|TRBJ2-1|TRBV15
CATSRDTGRVLGNEQFF
TGTGCCACCAGCAGAGATACCGGGAGGGTTTTGGGGAATGAGCAGTTCTTC
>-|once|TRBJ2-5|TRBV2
CASSQEGGETQYF
TGTGCCAGCAGTCAAGAGGGAGGAGAGACCCAGTACTTC
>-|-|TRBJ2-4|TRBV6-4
CASTGTPIAKNIQYF
TGTGCCAGCACCGGAACACCGATAGCCAAAAACATTCAGTACTTC
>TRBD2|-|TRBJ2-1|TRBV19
CASREDRGGLYNEQFF
TGTGCCAGTAGGGAGGATCGGGGGGGGCTCTACAATGAGCAGTTCTTC
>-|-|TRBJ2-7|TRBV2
CASSVRNYEQYF
TGTGCCAGCAGTGTCAGGAACTACGAGCAGTACTTC
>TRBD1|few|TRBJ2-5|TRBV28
CASSSQQGTTKLETQYF
TGTGCCAGCAGTAGCCAACAGGGGACCACCAAATTGGAGACCCAGTACTTC
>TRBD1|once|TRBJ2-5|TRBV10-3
CAISGRQGGGQYF
TGTGCCATCAGTGGCAGACAGGGGGGAGGCCAGTACTTC
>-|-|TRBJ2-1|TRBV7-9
CASSLRDYNEQFF
TGTGCCAGCAGCTTACGGGATTACAATGAGCAGTTCTTC
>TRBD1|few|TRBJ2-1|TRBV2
CASSPNRGLEQFF
TGTGCCAGCAGTCCAAATAGGGGGCTCGAGCAGTTCTTC
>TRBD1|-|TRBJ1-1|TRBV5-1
CASSWAGTGVGDTEAFF
TGCGCCAGCAGCTGGGCCGGGACAGGGGTTGGGGACACTGAAGCTTTCTTT
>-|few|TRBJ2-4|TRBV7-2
CASSLEKAKNIQYF
TGTGCCAGCAGCTTAGAAAAAGCCAAAAACATTCAGTACTTC